A selection of T cell receptor beta chains follows, all from one sample in a study of T cell responses to AZD1222 COVID-19 vaccine. Assay: immunoSEQ multiplex PCR; the TCRdb copy retains only in-frame clones and omits some. This sample has roughly 130,000 clones, with 86% found just once. The sample in question was peripheral blood, obtained on day 0 of AZD1222 vaccination. Receptors were obtained from an adult in good health. CDR3s include the opening cysteine and the closing phenylalanine or tryptophan. D genes are given only for firm matches. Clone size is not always given. Where it is, it says once, few, many or a class for expanded clones.

>TRBJ1-6|TRBV7-9|.|.
CASSSQVDSPLHF
TGTGCCAGCAGCTCTCAAGTGGATTCACCCCTCCACTTT
>TRBJ2-3|TRBV28|.|.
CASSPLGIRWADTQYF
TGTGCCAGCAGTCCTTTAGGAATTCGGTGGGCAGATACGCAGTATTTT
>TRBJ2-1|TRBV18|.|TRBD1
CASGQGYNEQFF
TGTGCCAGTGGACAGGGATACAATGAGCAGTTCTTC
>TRBJ2-3|TRBV29-1|few|.
CSVSGGSSTDTQYF
TGCAGCGTTTCGGGTGGCTCAAGCACAGATACGCAGTATTTT
>TRBJ1-1|TRBV4-1|.|.
CASSNRDEGYTEAFF
TGCGCCAGCTCCAACAGGGACGAAGGGTACACTGAAGCTTTCTTT
>TRBJ1-5|TRBV2|.|.
CASTTEYSSNQPQHF
TGTGCCAGCACTACTGAGTACTCTAGCAATCAGCCCCAGCATTTT
>TRBJ1-2|TRBV5-1|.|TRBD1
CASSLSAGGGGGYTF
TGCGCCAGCAGCTTGTCGGCAGGGGGAGGCGGTGGCTACACCTTC
>TRBJ2-5|TRBV5-4|once|.
CASSLVGEETQYF
TGTGCCAGCAGCTTGGTTGGGGAAGAGACCCAGTACTTC
>TRBJ2-5|TRBV19|few|TRBD2
CASSDRTSGGGETQYF
TGTGCCAGTAGTGACCGGACTAGCGGGGGAGGGGAGACCCAGTACTTC
>TRBJ2-3|TRBV4-1|.|TRBD2
CASSQNSGGTDTQYF
TGCGCCAGCAGCCAAAATAGCGGGGGAACAGATACGCAGTATTTT
>TRBJ2-7|TRBV13|.|TRBD1
CASSPGGTGPLGGYEQYF
TGTGCCAGCAGCCCCGGTGGGACAGGGCCCCTTGGGGGATACGAGCAGTACTTC
>TRBJ1-1|TRBV5-4|.|.
CATYRELGNTEAFF
TGTGCCACCTACAGGGAGCTGGGGAACACTGAAGCTTTCTTT
>TRBJ2-2|TRBV7-3|once|.
CASSPHRERAYTGELFF
TGTGCCAGCAGCCCCCACCGAGAGCGGGCATACACCGGGGAGCTGTTTTTT
>TRBJ1-1|TRBV12-3/TRBV12-4|.|.
CASSSGYTEAFF
TGTGCCAGCAGTTCCGGGTACACTGAAGCTTTCTTT
>TRBJ2-4|TRBV7-2|.|.
CASSVRVAKNIQYF
TGTGCCAGCAGCGTCCGGGTCGCCAAAAACATTCAGTACTTC
>TRBJ1-2|TRBV19|.|TRBD1
CASSMSTGGRSYGYTF
TGTGCCAGTAGTATGTCGACAGGGGGCCGAAGCTATGGCTACACCTTC
>TRBJ2-4|TRBV9|few|.
CASSVGLAKNIQYF
TGTGCCAGCAGCGTGGGACTAGCCAAAAACATTCAGTACTTC
>TRBJ2-7|TRBV10-2|.|.
CASSVLSYEQYF
TGCGCCAGCAGTGTACTTTCCTACGAGCAGTACTTC
>TRBJ2-7|TRBV5-4|.|TRBD2
CASSLGSSGIGEQYF
TGTGCCAGCAGCTTGGGTAGCAGCGGGATAGGCGAGCAGTACTTC
>TRBJ1-5|TRBV2|.|.
CASRGGVRSNQPQHF
TGTGCCAGTCGGGGGGGCGTCCGAAGCAATCAGCCCCAGCATTTT
>TRBJ1-4|TRBV20-1|.|.
CSGTENEKLFF
TGCAGTGGGACAGAGAATGAAAAACTGTTTTTT
>TRBJ1-4|TRBV7-9|.|.
CATGRTTNEKLFF
TGTGCTACCGGACGGACAACTAATGAAAAACTGTTTTTT
>TRBJ2-4|TRBV21-1|once|.
CASTLNAQGVAKNIQYF
TGTGCCAGCACCTTAAACGCCCAGGGGGTTGCCAAAAACATTCAGTACTTC
>TRBJ2-1|TRBV18|.|.
CASSPPGQSYYNEQFF
TGTGCCAGCTCACCACCTGGGCAGAGTTACTACAATGAGCAGTTCTTC
>TRBJ1-6|TRBV7-2|.|TRBD1
CASSGSPRTGNSPLHF
TGTGCCAGCAGCGGAAGCCCCCGGACAGGGAATTCACCCCTCCACTTT
>TRBJ1-6|TRBV5-1|.|.
CASRIQVGESPLHF
TGCGCCAGCCGAATACAGGTCGGGGAATCACCCCTCCACTTT
>TRBJ2-5|TRBV13|few|.
CASSLRASYESQYF
TGTGCCAGCAGCCTACGGGCCTCTTACGAGTCCCAGTACTTC
>TRBJ2-7|TRBV28|.|TRBD1
CASSRPDRAYEQYF
TGTGCCAGCAGTCGACCTGACAGGGCCTACGAGCAGTACTTC
>TRBJ2-1|TRBV4-1|.|.
CASSQDLEVQFF
TGCGCCAGCAGCCAAGATCTAGAGGTGCAGTTCTTC